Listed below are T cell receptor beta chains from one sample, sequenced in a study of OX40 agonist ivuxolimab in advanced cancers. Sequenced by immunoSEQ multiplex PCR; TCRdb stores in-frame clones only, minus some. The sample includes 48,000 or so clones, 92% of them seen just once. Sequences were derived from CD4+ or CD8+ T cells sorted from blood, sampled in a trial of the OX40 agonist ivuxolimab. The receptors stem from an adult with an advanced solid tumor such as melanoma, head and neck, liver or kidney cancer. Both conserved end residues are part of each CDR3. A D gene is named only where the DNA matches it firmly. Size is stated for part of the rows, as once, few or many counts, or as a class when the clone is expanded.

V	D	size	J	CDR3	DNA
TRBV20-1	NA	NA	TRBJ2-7	CSARGDYEQYF	TGCAGTGCTAGAGGGGACTACGAGCAGTACTTC
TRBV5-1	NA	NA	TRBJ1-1	CASSFNFRDTEAFF	TGCGCCAGCAGCTTCAATTTCAGGGACACTGAAGCTTTCTTT
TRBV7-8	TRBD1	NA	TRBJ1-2	CASSPTPQGQGGLGYGYTF	TGTGCCAGCAGCCCTACCCCGCAGGGACAGGGCGGTCTTGGCTATGGCTACACCTTC
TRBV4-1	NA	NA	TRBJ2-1	CASRGRGDNEQFF	TGCGCCAGCAGGGGGAGGGGGGACAATGAGCAGTTCTTC
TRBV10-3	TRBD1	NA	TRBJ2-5	CAISEGDSPRETQYF	TGTGCCATCAGTGAGGGGGACAGCCCACGAGAGACCCAGTACTTC
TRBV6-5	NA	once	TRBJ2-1	CASTLTQAYNEQFF	TGTGCCAGCACCCTCACGCAGGCCTACAATGAGCAGTTCTTC
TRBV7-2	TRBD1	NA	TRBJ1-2	CASSLIRDRAYGYTF	TGTGCCAGCAGCTTGATCCGGGACAGGGCCTATGGCTACACCTTC
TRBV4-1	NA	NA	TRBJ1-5	CASSLRDLSNQPQHF	TGCGCCAGCAGCCTCCGGGACTTAAGCAATCAGCCCCAGCATTTT
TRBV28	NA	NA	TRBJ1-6	CASSLAPTPF	TGTGCCAGCAGTTTGGCGCCCACCCCTTTT
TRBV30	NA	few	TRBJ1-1	CAWSTDSDTEAFF	TGTGCCTGGAGTACGGATTCGGACACTGAAGCTTTCTTT
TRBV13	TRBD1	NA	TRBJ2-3	CASSLGTGPDTQYF	TGTGCCAGCAGCTTAGGGACAGGGCCAGATACGCAGTATTTT
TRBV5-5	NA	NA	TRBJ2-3	CASSLWGTTDTQYF	TGTGCCAGCAGCTTGTGGGGTACCACAGATACGCAGTATTTT
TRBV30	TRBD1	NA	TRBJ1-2	CAWKGTGEGYTF	TGTGCCTGGAAAGGGACAGGGGAGGGCTACACCTTC
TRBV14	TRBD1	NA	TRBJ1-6	CASSSRQGARNSPLHF	TGTGCCAGCAGCTCTCGACAGGGGGCTCGTAATTCACCCCTCCACTTT
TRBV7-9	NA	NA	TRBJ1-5	CASSLGGNNQPQHF	TGTGCCAGCAGCTTAGGAGGGAACAATCAGCCCCAGCATTTT
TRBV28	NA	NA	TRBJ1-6	CASSLGDGSFSPLHF	TGTGCCAGCAGTTTAGGGGACGGCTCCTTTTCACCCCTCCACTTT
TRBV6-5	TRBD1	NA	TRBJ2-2	CASSYSGTGTGELFF	TGTGCCAGCAGTTACTCCGGGACAGGCACCGGGGAGCTGTTTTTT
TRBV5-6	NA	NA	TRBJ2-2	CASSLGLSGELFF	TGTGCCAGCAGCTTGGGGCTTTCCGGGGAGCTGTTTTTT
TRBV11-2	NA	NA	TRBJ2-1	CASSLAAGDNEQFF	TGTGCCAGCAGCTTAGCGGCCGGGGACAATGAGCAGTTCTTC
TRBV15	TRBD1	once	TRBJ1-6	CATSRDSGDSYNSPLHF	TGTGCCACCAGCAGAGATTCTGGGGACAGCTATAATTCACCCCTCCACTTT
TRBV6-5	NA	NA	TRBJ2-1	CASSAGPTLGEQFF	TGTGCCAGCAGTGCGGGACCAACCCTGGGTGAGCAGTTCTTC
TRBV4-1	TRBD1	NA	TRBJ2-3	CASSQSGTARTDTQYF	TGCGCCAGCAGCCAATCCGGGACAGCCAGAACAGATACGCAGTATTTT
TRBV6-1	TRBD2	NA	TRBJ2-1	CASSVLAGENNEQFF	TGTGCCAGCAGTGTGTTGGCGGGAGAAAACAATGAGCAGTTCTTC
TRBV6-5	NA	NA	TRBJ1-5	CASSYGWGSNQPQHF	TGTGCCAGCAGTTACGGTTGGGGTAGCAATCAGCCCCAGCATTTT
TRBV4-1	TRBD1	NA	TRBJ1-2	CASSQGTGGNYGYTF	TGCGCCAGCAGCCAAGGGACAGGGGGCAACTATGGCTACACCTTC
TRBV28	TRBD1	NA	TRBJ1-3	CASSNRQGVSGNTIYF	TGTGCCAGCAGTAATAGACAGGGGGTCTCTGGAAACACCATATATTTT
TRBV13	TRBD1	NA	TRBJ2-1	CATLGQEYNEQFF	TGTGCCACGTTGGGACAGGAGTACAATGAGCAGTTCTTC
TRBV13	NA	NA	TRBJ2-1	CASSLGPDTYNEQFF	TGTGCCAGCAGCTTAGGCCCAGACACCTACAATGAGCAGTTCTTC
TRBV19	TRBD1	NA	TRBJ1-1	CASSNRDRGMNTEAFF	TGTGCCAGTAGTAACCGGGACAGGGGGATGAACACTGAAGCTTTCTTT
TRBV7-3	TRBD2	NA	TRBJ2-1	CASSSPGGRGRGDYNEQFF	TGTGCCAGCAGCTCCCCGGGAGGACGGGGCCGAGGGGACTACAATGAGCAGTTCTTC
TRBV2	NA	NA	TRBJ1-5	CASSSGASNQPQHF	TGTGCCAGCAGCTCCGGGGCCAGCAATCAGCCCCAGCATTTT
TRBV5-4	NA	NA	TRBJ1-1	CASSLASGEAFF	TGTGCCAGCAGCTTGGCATCGGGTGAAGCTTTCTTT
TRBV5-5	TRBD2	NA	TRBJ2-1	CASSLGRLAGGLYNEQFF	TGTGCCAGCAGCTTGGGGAGACTAGCGGGGGGCCTATACAATGAGCAGTTCTTC
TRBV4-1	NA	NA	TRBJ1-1	CASSLGPVNTEAFF	TGCGCCAGCAGCCTGGGGCCAGTGAACACTGAAGCTTTCTTT
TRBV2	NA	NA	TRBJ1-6	CASRNLNSPLHF	TGTGCCAGCAGAAATCTTAATTCACCCCTCCACTTT
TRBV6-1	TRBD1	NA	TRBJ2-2	CASTPTGDTGELFF	TGTGCCAGCACTCCGACAGGGGACACCGGGGAGCTGTTTTTT
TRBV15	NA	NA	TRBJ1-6	CATSRHPRFNSPLHF	TGTGCCACCAGCAGACATCCACGCTTTAATTCACCCCTCCACTTT